This paragraph covers one TCR beta chain sequence. Its antigen is not known. This record comes from a study of cytomegalovirus exposure and HLA in healthy donors. The CDR3 length is 14 residues. CDR1 is SGHVS and CDR2 is FNYEAQ in the germline V gene. J gave up 6 bases and V 5 bases, and 8 bases lay outside the gene matches. Both 60 Vbeta primers and 13 Jbeta primers went into the PCR. In the authors' methods: Later analysis identified tens of millions of unique TCR beta chains, about 10 million shared. TCRdb's copy holds only in-frame clones and misses some; the assay was immunoSEQ multiplex PCR. D and trimming were read from the DNA, whereas the V and J calls and clone size are those reported in that table. The sample carries about 180,000 clones, 77% recorded once. Study-level results: Listed as cytomegalovirus-associated were 150 to 200 TCR beta chains. Most TCR sequences were rare, but some public TCRs occurred in many donors.

The sample comprised PBMCs. This receptor was obtained from a man younger than 30 in good health and CMV-seronegative. This chain links TRBV7-6 with TRBJ2-3; 7 bases agree with TRBD1. The CDR3, as DNA: TGTGCCAGCAGCCTAAAGGGGGCTCGGGATACGCAGTATTTT. Its translation: CASSLKGARDTQYF.